These 25 T cell receptor beta chains were all obtained from the same sample, sequenced in a study of T cell responses to AZD1222 COVID-19 vaccine. Here immunoSEQ multiplex PCR was the method, and the copy in TCRdb shows in-frame clones only, minus some. This repertoire shows about 120,000 clones, less than 95% found once; its top ten account for 4% to 5.5%. The sequencing used peripheral blood, collected on day 0 of MenACWY control vaccination. Source of these receptors: an adult in good health.

The chain joins TRBV21-1 to TRBJ2-7; the table's D call TRBD1 went unverified against the DNA. TRBV21-1 is a pseudogene segment. This CDR3 comprises 17 residues. CDR3 loop: CASSKVPGQGSSYEQYF. CDR3 sequence (DNA): TGTGCCAGCAGCAAAGTCCCGGGACAGGGGAGCTCCTACGAGCAGTACTTC.

V and J are TRBV5-6 and TRBJ1-1, with D unclear. From germline, CDR1 is SGHDT and CDR2 YYEEEE. With 5 bases removed from V and 1 base from J, the gap between germline ends came to 9 bases. The CDR3 sequence is 13 residues long. In DNA form, the CDR3 reads TGTGCCAGCAGTAGGGTTCAGAACACTGAAGCTTTCTTT. It yields the protein CASSRVQNTEAFF.

CDR3 in amino acids: CASSLVGTTNSGNTIYF. The CDR3 DNA follows: TGTGCCAGCAGCTTAGTGGGGACTACCAACTCTGGAAACACCATATATTTT. The chain joins TRBV7-2 to TRBJ1-3; D is perhaps TRBD1 (5 bases). V lost 1 base and J 0 bases, leaving 13 bases between the germline ends. CDR3 size: 17 residues. Germline loops: CDR1 SGHTA, CDR2 FQGNSA. Using reference TRBV7-2 and TRBJ1-3 for the parts outside the CDR3, the full variable domain is GAGVSQSPSNKVTEKGKDVELRCDPISGHTALYWYRQSLGQGLEFLIYFQGNSAPDKSGLPSDRFSAERTGGSVSTLTIQRTQQEDSAVYLCASSLVGTTNSGNTIYFGEGSWLTVV.

The V gene is TRBV6-5, the J gene TRBJ1-6; D ambiguous. With 2 bases removed from V and 7 bases from J, the gap between germline ends came to 12 bases. The CDR3 loop spans 15 amino acids. CDR1 is MNHEY, CDR2 SVGAGI, per germline. CDR3 amino acids: CASSYNSQSNSPLHF. As DNA, the CDR3 is TGTGCCAGCAGTTACAACTCCCAGTCCAATTCACCCCTCCACTTT.

The chain is built from TRBV19 and TRBJ1-6; D ambiguous. Trimming pared 3 bases from V and 7 bases from J, leaving 10 bases between. The CDR3 is 14 amino acids. The germline CDR1 and CDR2 sequences are LNHDA and SQIVND (reference sequence). The CDR3 spells CASSISRWNSPLHF. The CDR3 nucleotides are TGTGCCAGTAGTATTTCTCGGTGGAATTCACCCCTCCACTTT.

The V gene is TRBV28, the J gene TRBJ2-2, with D possibly TRBD1 on 6 matching bases. Trimming left V 1 base short and J 3 bases short, with 15 bases between. The CDR3 has 17 amino acids. CDR1 is MDHEN and CDR2 is SYDVKM in the germline V gene. The DNA of the CDR3 is TGTGCCAGCAGTTTATCCGAAAGAACAGGGTACACCGGGGAGCTGTTTTTT. The encoded protein is CASSLSERTGYTGELFF.

The chain uses TRBV27 and TRBJ2-1; 12 bases are shared with TRBD2. Germline CDR1 and CDR2: MNHEY and SMNVEV (reference sequence). The CDR3 loop spans 15 amino acids. The V segment lost 2 bases and the J segment 12 bases; nucleotides outside the gene matches: 8. The CDR3 DNA follows: TGTGCCAGCAGTTTAGGTAGACTAGCGGGAGTTGGGCAGTTCTTC. Translated: CASSLGRLAGVGQFF.

CDR3 in amino acids: CASSMAGPTYEQYV. In nucleotides, the CDR3 is TGTGCCAGCAGCATGGCTGGACCTACCTACGAGCAGTACGTC. The chain recombines TRBV11-1 with TRBJ2-7, with D unresolved. Germline V gives CDR1 SGHAT, CDR2 FQDESV (reference sequence). This CDR3 comprises 14 residues. Trimming shortened V by 5 bases and J by 2 bases, and 13 bases separated the two germline ends.

This chain uses TRBV6-5 with TRBJ1-1; D is uncertain. There are 13 residues in the CDR3. The germline gives CDR1 MNHEY, CDR2 SVGAGI. The V end was cut by 2 bases, the J end by 3 bases, with 7 bases between. CDR3 nucleotides: TGTGCCAGCAGTTACCGCCAACACACTGAAGCTTTCTTT. Amino acids: CASSYRQHTEAFF.

A single count supports this clone. V usage is TRBV4-1 and J usage is TRBJ1-4; D is perhaps TRBD1 (5 bases). V gave up 3 bases and J gave up 8 bases, with 19 bases separating them. Looked up from germline, CDR1 is MGHRA and CDR2 is YSYEKL. There are 16 residues in the CDR3. As DNA, the CDR3 is TGCGCCAGCAGCCACCTGGGGGGAATCGAAAAAGAAAAACTGTTTTTT. Translated, it gives CASSHLGGIEKEKLFF.

The chain employs TRBV12-2 and TRBJ2-1; TRBD2 is taken as the D call from the table, unchecked against the DNA. TRBV12-2 is annotated as a pseudogene. The CDR3 contains 18 residues. CDR3 sequence reads: CASRLGGVGGIAYNEQFF. In DNA form, the CDR3 reads TGTGCAAGTCGCTTAGGGGGAGTCGGGGGGATAGCCTACAATGAGCAGTTCTTC.

The chain is built from TRBV7-8 and TRBJ2-7, with 10 bases matching TRBD2. The CDR3 runs 16 residues. V lost 1 base and J lost 5; bases outside the gene matches: 8. Germline V lookup: CDR1 SGHVS, CDR2 FQNEAQ. The CDR3 nucleotides are TGTGCCAGCAGCTTAGTGCTAGCGGGAGTATCTGACGAGCAGTACTTC. Translated: CASSLVLAGVSDEQYF.

The chain links TRBV6-5 to TRBJ2-1; D is possibly TRBD2 (5 bases). Trimming removed 4 bases at V and 2 bases at J, with 15 bases between. The CDR3 extends over 16 amino acids. CDR1 and CDR2 (germline): MNHEY, SVGAGI. The CDR3 sequence is CASSLSGSAPYNEQFF. In DNA, the CDR3 is TGTGCCAGCAGTTTGTCGGGATCTGCCCCCTACAATGAGCAGTTCTTC.

CDR3 region: CASRHGASGLSYEQYF. The CDR3 nucleotides read TGTGCCAGCAGGCACGGGGCTAGCGGGCTTTCCTACGAGCAGTACTTC. V usage is TRBV7-9 and J usage is TRBJ2-7, with 8 bases aligning to TRBD2. J was trimmed by 1 base and V by 6 bases; bases with no gene match: 11. CDR3 length equals 16 residues. Germline lookup yields CDR1 SEHNR and CDR2 FQNEAQ (reference sequence). Together with reference TRBV7-9 and TRBJ2-7, the CDR3 gives the full variable domain: DTGVSQNPRHKITKRGQNVTFRCDPISEHNRLYWYRQTLGQGPEFLTYFQNEAQLEKSRLLSDRFSAERPKGSFSTLEIQRTEQGDSAMYLCASRHGASGLSYEQYFGPGTRLTVT.

The genes are TRBV9 and TRBJ2-1, with D perhaps being TRBD1 or TRBD2 (5 bases each). V was pared by 4 bases and J by 0 bases, with 14 bases between. CDR3 length equals 16 residues. Per germline, CDR1 SGDLS and CDR2 YYNGEE. CDR3 residues: CASSLSGTFSYNEQFF. For the CDR3, the DNA is TGTGCCAGCAGCCTCTCTGGGACCTTCTCCTACAATGAGCAGTTCTTC.

This clone has just one count. This sequence joins TRBV5-1 and TRBJ1-6, with 7 bases identical to TRBD1. The length of the CDR3 is 14 residues. The germline CDR1 and CDR2 sequences are SGHRS and YFSETQ. V lost 4 bases, J lost 6 bases, and 4 bases stayed unmatched. CDR3 bases: TGCGCCAGCAGCCGGGACAGACTTAATTCACCCCTCCACTTT. It yields the protein CASSRDRLNSPLHF.

The V call is TRBV3-1 (or the pseudogene TRBV3-2), the J call TRBJ2-3; D gene ambiguous. This CDR3 has 16 residues. V gave up 0 bases and J gave up 1 base, with 11 bases separating them. Germline-derived CDR1 and CDR2 are LGHDT and YNNKEL (reference sequence). CDR3 residues: CASSQDTGRGTDTQYF. CDR3 coding DNA: TGTGCCAGCAGCCAAGATACCGGTCGGGGCACAGATACGCAGTATTTT.

The rearrangement joins TRBV28 to TRBJ2-3; TRBD1 agrees at 7 bases. The CDR3 covers 17 residues. The germline V gene has CDR1 MDHEN and CDR2 SYDVKM. Trimming took 1 base from V and 0 from J; bases not matched to a gene: 7. The CDR3 nucleotides read TGTGCCAGCAGTTTATCGGGACAGACCTCTAGCACAGATACGCAGTATTTT. It codes for CASSLSGQTSSTDTQYF. Based on the CDR3 plus reference TRBV28 and TRBJ2-3, the full variable domain is DVKVTQSSRYLVKRTGEKVFLECVQDMDHENMFWYRQDPGLGLRLIYFSYDVKMKEKGDIPEGYSVSREKKERFSLILESASTNQTSMYLCASSLSGQTSSTDTQYFGPGTRLTVL.

The rearrangement links TRBV29-1 to TRBJ1-1; 8 nucleotides align to TRBD1. Germline CDR1 is SQVTM and CDR2 is ANQGSEA. This CDR3 region has 14 residues. After removal of 4 bases from V and 5 bases from J, the junction contained 9 bases not matched to a gene. CDR3: CSVGGRGRKTEAFF. In nucleotides, the CDR3 is TGCAGCGTTGGGGGCAGGGGGCGGAAAACTGAAGCTTTCTTT.

This clone has just one count. This chain uses TRBV7-6 with TRBJ2-5; 9 bases align to TRBD2. This CDR3 spans 16 amino acids. V gave up 2 bases and J gave up 1 base; unmatched junction bases: 5. Germline loops: CDR1 SGHVS, CDR2 FNYEAQ. In DNA form, the CDR3 reads TGTGCCAGCAGCTTATTTGGCGGGGGGGCCCAAGAGACCCAGTACTTC. Translated: CASSLFGGGAQETQYF.

The J gene is TRBJ2-3, the V gene TRBV7-9, with 7 bases aligning to TRBD1. This CDR3 region has 14 residues. V shed 3 bases and J 4 bases; nucleotides not matched to a gene: 4. CDR1 is SEHNR and CDR2 is FQNEAQ in the germline V gene (reference sequence). CDR3 nucleotides: TGTGCCAGCAGCTTTACCACAGGGGCAGATACGCAGTATTTT. This codes for CASSFTTGADTQYF.

The chain links TRBV6-5 to TRBJ1-2, with 7 bases lining up with TRBD1. The CDR3 length is 15 residues. V lost 6 bases, J lost 1 base, and 8 bases stayed unmatched. CDR1 is MNHEY, CDR2 SVGAGI, per germline. The CDR3 region is CASSDTAGGNYGYTF. CDR3 bases: TGTGCCAGCAGCGATACAGCAGGGGGTAACTATGGCTACACCTTC.

The chain recombines TRBV7-2 with TRBJ2-7, with no clear D. Germline V lookup: CDR1 SGHTA, CDR2 FQGNSA. V was pared by 1 base and J by 3 bases, with 7 bases between. The CDR3 length is 13 residues. CDR3 sequence reads: CASSLGPNYEQYF. The CDR3 DNA follows: TGTGCCAGCAGCTTAGGCCCTAACTACGAGCAGTACTTC.

This clone was seen a single time. The V and J genes are TRBV5-1 and TRBJ2-1, with 7 bases aligning to TRBD2. The CDR3 is made up of 16 amino acids. V was pared by 4 bases and J by 1 base, with 8 bases of the junction left unmatched. CDR1 is SGHRS and CDR2 is YFSETQ in the germline V gene. The CDR3 sequence: CASSLLATLSYNEQFF. CDR3 nucleotide sequence: TGCGCCAGCAGCCTACTAGCGACCCTATCCTACAATGAGCAGTTCTTC.

This clone was seen just once. The V and J genes are TRBV15 and TRBJ1-1, with TRBD1 as a possible D gene (5 bases). CDR3 length: 14 amino acids. Trimming shortened V by 0 bases and J by 5 bases, and 10 bases separated the two germline ends. Per the germline V gene, CDR1 is LNHNV and CDR2 is YYDKDF (reference sequence). The CDR3 is CATSRDPRGTEAFF. As DNA, the CDR3 is TGTGCCACCAGCAGAGATCCGAGGGGTACTGAAGCTTTCTTT.